Described below is a single T cell receptor (beta chain) sequence and its context. The CDR3 is 14 amino acids. Deletions cut 0 bases from V and 2 bases from J, with 6 bases between. Germline CDR1 reads SGHKS; CDR2 reads YYEKEE (reference sequence). This sample is drawn from a study of blood T cell repertoires in COVID-19. In the study overall: T cells, B-cell-depleted T cells, or PBMCs supplied cDNA or gDNA.

Here immunoSEQ multiplex PCR was the method, and the copy in TCRdb shows in-frame clones only, minus some. The sample shows roughly 250,000 clones, approximately 91% of them seen only once. This clonotype originated in a woman in her thirties or forties who had recovered from COVID-19. What was sequenced was peripheral blood. The V call is TRBV5-5, the J call TRBJ1-3, with D unclear. DNA for the CDR3: TGTGCCAGCAGCTTGGTCAGGACTGGAAACACCATATATTTT. Protein sequence: CASSLVRTGNTIYF.